Listed here are 22 T cell receptor beta chains from one sample, sequenced in a study of shared clonotypes between healthy human individuals. Measured with immunoSEQ multiplex PCR; TCRdb has only the in-frame clones, and not every one. The table lists about 2.4 million clones, 93% of them singletons. Sequenced input: naive CD4+ T cells from PBMCs. The subset was: CD45RA+ positively selected. The source of these receptors is a man younger than 35 in good health. Some clones in this sample may be carry-over from other donors' samples.

Details on this clone: This same CDR3 is encoded by further DNA sequences in the sample. The chain carries TRBV5-1 and TRBJ1-1; 11 bases align to TRBD1. The CDR3 covers 14 residues. The V segment lost 5 bases and the J segment 4 bases; nucleotides outside the gene matches: 4. Germline V gene sequence: CDR1 SGHRS, CDR2 YFSETQ. DNA for the CDR3: TGCGCCAGCAGGCAAGGGACAGGGGGCACTGAAGCTTTCTTT. Its protein is CASRQGTGGTEAFF.

To note about this clone: Other DNA sequences in this sample translate to the same CDR3. The chain carries TRBV18 and TRBJ1-5; a possible D gene is TRBD1 (5 bases). Germline V gene lookup returns CDR1 KGHSH and CDR2 LQKENI. V lost 2 bases and J 2 bases, leaving 10 bases between the germline ends. The CDR3 length is 15 residues. The DNA for the CDR3 is TGTGCCAGCTCACCAGGGGGTGGGGGCAATCAGCCCCAGCATTTT. Translating it yields CASSPGGGGNQPQHF.

This chain connects TRBV15 to TRBJ1-6; 7 bases match TRBD1. Germline V CDR1 and CDR2: LNHNV, YYDKDF (reference sequence). The CDR3 has 15 residues. After removal of 4 bases from V and 6 bases from J, the junction contained 6 bases not matched to a gene. CDR3 residues: CATSTRTGFNSPLHF. CDR3 DNA sequence: TGTGCCACCAGCACGAGGACAGGTTTTAATTCACCCCTCCACTTT.

This rearrangement joins TRBV6-5 to TRBJ2-7; D might be TRBD1 (5 bases). Trimming stripped 2 bases from V and 2 bases from J, with 13 bases between. The CDR3 contains 15 residues. Looked up from germline, CDR1 is MNHEY and CDR2 is SVGAGI. CDR3 bases: TGTGCCAGCAGTTACGCTCAGGGCCCACCCTACGAGCAGTACTTC. Protein: CASSYAQGPPYEQYF.

The chain couples TRBV7-2 to TRBJ1-3; the D gene is possibly TRBD1 (6 bases). The CDR3 runs 14 residues. CDR1 is SGHTA, CDR2 FQGNSA, per germline. The V end was cut by 5 bases, the J end by 3 bases, with 11 bases between. This CDR3 reads CASSAGGGGNTIYF. CDR3 bases: TGTGCCAGCAGCGCTGGGGGCGGTGGAAACACCATATATTTT. The full variable domain, completed using reference TRBV7-2 and TRBJ1-3, is GAGVSQSPSNKVTEKGKDVELRCDPISGHTALYWYRQSLGQGLEFLIYFQGNSAPDKSGLPSDRFSAERTGGSVSTLTIQRTQQEDSAVYLCASSAGGGGNTIYFGEGSWLTVV.

J is TRBJ2-1 and V is TRBV5-1, with D tentatively TRBD2 (5 bases). V was trimmed by 0 bases and J by 8 bases, leaving 15 bases between them. From germline, CDR1 is SGHRS and CDR2 YFSETQ. CDR3 length: 15 residues. CDR3 DNA: TGCGCCAGCAGCTTGGCGCCCCGAAATAGCGATGAGCAGTTCTTC. It yields the protein CASSLAPRNSDEQFF. The whole variable domain, remainder taken from reference TRBV5-1 and TRBJ2-1, is KAGVTQTPRYLIKTRGQQVTLSCSPISGHRSVSWYQQTPGQGLQFLFEYFSETQRNKGNFPGRFSGRQFSNSRSEMNVSTLELGDSALYLCASSLAPRNSDEQFFGPGTRLTVL.

The rearrangement joins TRBV30 to TRBJ1-2; no firm D call. Trimming stripped 4 bases from V and 2 bases from J, with 11 bases between. This CDR3 region has 13 residues. In germline, CDR1 is GTSNPN, CDR2 SVGIG (reference sequence). CDR3 residues: CAWISGRNYGYTF. The CDR3 DNA reads as TGTGCCTGGATTTCGGGGAGAAACTATGGCTACACCTTC.

The V and J genes are TRBV11-2 and TRBJ2-7, with 9 bases aligning to TRBD2. The trim removed 5 bases at V and 4 bases at J, leaving 9 bases unmatched. In germline, CDR1 is SGHAT, CDR2 FQNNGV. The CDR3 is 15 amino acids. CDR3 sequence: CASSLSGTSSYEQYF. The CDR3 coding sequence is TGTGCCAGCAGCCTATCCGGGACTAGCAGTTACGAGCAGTACTTC.

This clone was recorded once. The chain employs TRBV14 and TRBJ2-2, with 7 positions matching TRBD1. The CDR3 runs to 16 residues. J lost 0 bases, V lost 6 bases, and 7 bases had no gene match. Germline CDR1 and CDR2: SGHDN and FVKESK. Written as DNA, the CDR3 is TGTGCCAGCAGTGAGCGACAGGGTGCGAACACCGGGGAGCTGTTTTTT. Translated, it gives CASSERQGANTGELFF.

The chain employs TRBV27 and TRBJ1-5, with D possibly matching TRBD1 (5 bases). The CDR3 has 14 residues. Germline CDR1 reads MNHEY; CDR2 reads SMNVEV (reference sequence). V was pared by 8 bases and J by 9 bases, with 20 bases between. In DNA form, the CDR3 reads TGTGCCAGCCGCATTGACGGGGCCTTAGGGCCCCAGCATTTT. This sequence encodes CASRIDGALGPQHF.

The rearrangement joins TRBV21-1 to TRBJ2-7; the table calls TRBD2, which could not be checked here. TRBV21-1 is termed a pseudogene. The CDR3 contains 14 residues. CDR3 region: CASSNDPEEGEQYF. The CDR3 DNA follows: TGTGCCAGCAGCAACGACCCGGAGGAGGGTGAGCAGTACTTC.

Worth noting for this clone: Within the sample, other DNA sequences also encode this same CDR3. V and J are TRBV27 and TRBJ1-5; unclear D gene. V gave up 2 bases and J gave up 4 bases, with 6 bases separating them. CDR1 MNHEY and CDR2 SMNVEV come from the germline V gene (reference sequence). This CDR3 comprises 13 residues. The CDR3 region has the DNA TGTGCCAGCAGTTTAAGCGTGAATCAGCCCCAGCATTTT. It codes for CASSLSVNQPQHF.

This sequence joins TRBV2 and TRBJ1-1, with TRBD1 identical over 8 bases. CDR1 is SNHLY, CDR2 FYNNEI, per germline. The V segment lost 9 bases and the J segment 1 base; nucleotides outside the gene matches: 4. The CDR3 is 13 residues long. The CDR3 sequence is CASQQGGNTEAFF. CDR3 nucleotide sequence: TGTGCCAGTCAACAGGGGGGGAACACTGAAGCTTTCTTT.

The chain joins TRBV28 to TRBJ2-7, with TRBD2 matching 9 bases. V gave up 8 bases and J gave up 3 bases; unmatched junction bases: 2. Germline values: CDR1 MDHEN, CDR2 SYDVKM. There are 12 residues in the CDR3. The CDR3 coding sequence is TGTGCCAGCCGAGCGGGAGGCTACGAGCAGTACTTC. Encoded protein: CASRAGGYEQYF.

Turning to this clone: Different DNA sequences within this sample yield the same CDR3. The chain employs TRBV11-2 and TRBJ1-1, with 7 bases matching TRBD1. The J segment lost 3 bases and the V segment lost 3 bases, leaving 1 base of the junction unmatched. In germline, CDR1 is SGHAT, CDR2 FQNNGV. This CDR3 has 13 residues. The CDR3 bases are TGTGCCAGCAGCTTTCAGGGGGACACTGAAGCTTTCTTT. It yields the protein CASSFQGDTEAFF.

The V gene is TRBV4-1, the J gene TRBJ1-5; D might be TRBD1 (6 bases). CDR3 size: 17 residues. V was clipped by 6 bases and J by 0 bases, with 18 bases between them. Germline CDR1 is MGHRA and CDR2 is YSYEKL. CDR3 DNA: TGCGCCAGCAGTTGGGGGGCAGGGTTTAATAGCAATCAGCCCCAGCATTTT. This sequence encodes CASSWGAGFNSNQPQHF.

With respect to this clone: At the DNA level, this CDR3 is encoded by other sequences in the same sample as well. The gene calls are TRBV9 and TRBJ1-1, with a weak D call TRBD1 (5 bases). Deletions cut 0 bases from V and 4 bases from J, with 10 bases between. CDR3 length: 14 amino acids. Germline CDR1 reads SGDLS; CDR2 reads YYNGEE. CDR3 nucleotides: TGTGCCAGCAGCGTAGGAACAGGACGCACTGAAGCTTTCTTT. Translation: CASSVGTGRTEAFF.

A note on this clone: Other DNA sequences of this sample code for an identical CDR3. The chain is built from TRBV5-1 and TRBJ2-7; 8 bases agree with TRBD2. The germline gives CDR1 SGHRS, CDR2 YFSETQ. V shed 2 bases, J shed 4 bases, and the junction held 5 bases outside the gene matches. The CDR3 is made up of 14 amino acids. CDR3 nucleotides: TGCGCCAGCAGCTTCACCAGCGGGAGTTACGAGCAGTACTTC. Encoded protein: CASSFTSGSYEQYF.

The chain combines TRBV7-3 with TRBJ2-3, with 7 bases matching TRBD1. The germline V gene has CDR1 SGHTA and CDR2 FQGTGA. CDR3 length: 14 residues. With 4 bases clipped from V and 4 bases from J, the junction kept 5 bases outside the gene matches. The chain's CDR3 is CASSSNRGPDTQYF. In DNA, the CDR3 is TGTGCCAGCAGCTCCAACAGGGGACCAGATACGCAGTATTTT.

The sample holds one count of this clone. The chain's CDR3 is CASGEDRADTQYF. The CDR3, as DNA: TGTGCCAGCGGGGAGGACAGGGCAGATACGCAGTATTTT. The chain uses TRBV11-2 and TRBJ2-3; 8 positions agree with TRBD1. CDR3 size: 13 residues. The ends lost 8 bases at V and 4 bases at J; junction bases unmatched: 5. From germline, CDR1 is SGHAT and CDR2 FQNNGV.

The rearrangement links TRBV11-2 to TRBJ2-7; TRBD1 matches at 7 bases. This CDR3 comprises 15 residues. CDR1 is SGHAT and CDR2 is FQNNGV in the germline V gene. Losses at the gene ends were 1 base for V and 2 bases for J; bases not matched to a gene: 5. The DNA of the CDR3 is TGTGCCAGCAGCTTAGTACGGGGACAGACCTACGAGCAGTACTTC. This encodes CASSLVRGQTYEQYF.

In the case of this clone: The sample has other DNA sequences that encode this CDR3 too. This chain uses TRBV5-1 with TRBJ1-1; 7 nucleotides match TRBD1. Trimming at V came to 2 bases and at J to 1 base, leaving 2 bases not matched to a gene. CDR3 length equals 14 residues. Germline CDR1 reads SGHRS; CDR2 reads YFSETQ. The CDR3 coding sequence is TGCGCCAGCAGCTTACCAGGGGGGAACACTGAAGCTTTCTTT. Translating gives CASSLPGGNTEAFF.